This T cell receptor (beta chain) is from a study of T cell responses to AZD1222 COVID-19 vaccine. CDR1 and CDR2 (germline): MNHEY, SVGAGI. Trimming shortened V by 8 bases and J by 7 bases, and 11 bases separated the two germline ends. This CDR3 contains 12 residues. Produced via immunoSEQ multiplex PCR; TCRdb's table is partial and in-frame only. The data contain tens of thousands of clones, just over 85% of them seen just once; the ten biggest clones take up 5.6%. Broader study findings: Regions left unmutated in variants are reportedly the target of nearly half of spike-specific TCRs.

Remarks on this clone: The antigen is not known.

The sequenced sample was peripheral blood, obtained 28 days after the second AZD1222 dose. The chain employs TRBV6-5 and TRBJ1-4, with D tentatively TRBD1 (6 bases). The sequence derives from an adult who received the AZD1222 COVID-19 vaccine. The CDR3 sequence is CASSWGAEKLFF. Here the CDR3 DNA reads TGTGCCAGCTCTTGGGGGGCTGAAAAACTGTTTTTT.